This is a list of T cell receptor beta chains from one sample in a study of blood T cell repertoires in COVID-19. Only in-frame clones appear in the TCRdb table, and some are missing; sequencing was by immunoSEQ multiplex PCR. The sample contains hundreds of thousands of clones, 80% to 90% of which appear only once. Source material: PBMCs or T cells enriched from blood (not recorded which). These receptors were collected from a woman between 18 and 30 years old who had recovered from COVID-19. Each CDR3 is given with its conserved first and last residue. A D gene is named only where the DNA matches it firmly. Clone size, where shown, is once, few, many, or a class for clones that have expanded.

CDR3 protein: CASSMGGTANSNQPQHF
CDR3 DNA: TGTGCCAGTAGTATGGGGGGTACGGCTAATAGCAATCAGCCCCAGCATTTT
J gene: TRBJ1-5
V gene: TRBV19
D gene: -
clone size: -

CDR3 protein: CASSRPGQGGWEKLFF
CDR3 DNA: TGTGCCAGCAGCCGCCCTGGACAGGGTGGTTGGGAAAAACTGTTTTTT
J gene: TRBJ1-4
V gene: TRBV28
D gene: TRBD1
clone size: -

CDR3 protein: CASSPAGLGRETQYF
CDR3 DNA: TGCGCCAGCAGCCCAGCGGGGCTAGGGAGGGAGACCCAGTACTTC
J gene: TRBJ2-5
V gene: TRBV5-1
D gene: TRBD2
clone size: -

CDR3 protein: CASSYGGSTNEKLFF
CDR3 DNA: TGTGCCAGCAGTTATGGAGGGTCCACTAATGAAAAACTGTTTTTT
J gene: TRBJ1-4
V gene: TRBV6-5
D gene: -
clone size: -

CDR3 protein: CASSLVRSGELFF
CDR3 DNA: TGTGCCAGCAGCTTAGTTCGGTCCGGGGAGCTGTTTTTT
J gene: TRBJ2-2
V gene: TRBV13
D gene: -
clone size: -

CDR3 protein: CASSFRGGNTEAFF
CDR3 DNA: TGTGCCAGCAGTTTTCGGGGAGGGAACACTGAAGCTTTCTTT
J gene: TRBJ1-1
V gene: TRBV27
D gene: -
clone size: -

CDR3 protein: CASSSRTSGGTSTDTQYF
CDR3 DNA: TGTGCCAGCAGCTCCCGGACTAGCGGGGGTACTAGCACAGATACGCAGTATTTT
J gene: TRBJ2-3
V gene: TRBV11-2
D gene: TRBD2
clone size: -

CDR3 protein: CASSLTSGGEQYF
CDR3 DNA: TGTGCCAGCAGTTTGACTTCCGGCGGAGAGCAGTACTTC
J gene: TRBJ2-7
V gene: TRBV12-3/TRBV12-4
D gene: -
clone size: -

CDR3 protein: CASSFTSSGTEKLFF
CDR3 DNA: TGTGCCAGCAGCTTCACTTCGTCGGGTACCGAAAAACTGTTTTTT
J gene: TRBJ1-4
V gene: TRBV11-2
D gene: -
clone size: -

CDR3 protein: CASSQDRTSGGITDTQYF
CDR3 DNA: TGCGCCAGCAGCCAAGACCGGACTAGCGGGGGGATTACAGATACGCAGTATTTT
J gene: TRBJ2-3
V gene: TRBV4-1
D gene: TRBD2
clone size: -

CDR3 protein: CASSLGPSRGDTEAFF
CDR3 DNA: TGTGCCAGCAGCTTAGGCCCATCCAGGGGGGACACTGAAGCTTTCTTT
J gene: TRBJ1-1
V gene: TRBV7-6
D gene: TRBD1
clone size: -

CDR3 protein: CASSPTSQANYGYTF
CDR3 DNA: TGTGCCAGCAGCCCTACGTCGCAGGCTAACTATGGCTACACCTTC
J gene: TRBJ1-2
V gene: TRBV3-1/TRBV3-2
D gene: -
clone size: -

CDR3 protein: CASGLVWGQAGGPKTQYF
CDR3 DNA: TGTGCTAGTGGTTTGGTCTGGGGTCAAGCGGGGGGTCCGAAGACCCAGTACTTC
J gene: TRBJ2-5
V gene: TRBV12-5
D gene: TRBD2
clone size: -

CDR3 protein: CASSSSKRDRGYEQYF
CDR3 DNA: TGTGCCAGCAGCTCCTCCAAAAGGGACAGGGGCTACGAGCAGTACTTC
J gene: TRBJ2-7
V gene: TRBV7-9
D gene: TRBD1
clone size: -

CDR3 protein: CASSLASGGVSYNEQFF
CDR3 DNA: TGCGCCAGCAGCTTGGCCTCGGGAGGGGTCTCCTACAATGAGCAGTTCTTC
J gene: TRBJ2-1
V gene: TRBV5-1
D gene: TRBD2
clone size: -

CDR3 protein: CASSIAGGTYEQYF
CDR3 DNA: TGCGCCAGCAGCATAGCGGGGGGGACTTACGAGCAGTACTTC
J gene: TRBJ2-7
V gene: TRBV5-1
D gene: TRBD2
clone size: once

CDR3 protein: CASTSGGADTQYF
CDR3 DNA: TGTGCCAGTACCAGTGGGGGGGCCGATACGCAGTATTTT
J gene: TRBJ2-3
V gene: TRBV19
D gene: -
clone size: -

CDR3 protein: CASSLGQGQSTEAFF
CDR3 DNA: TGCGCCAGCAGTCTGGGACAGGGGCAAAGCACTGAAGCTTTCTTT
J gene: TRBJ1-1
V gene: TRBV23-1
D gene: TRBD1
clone size: -

CDR3 protein: CASSEANPGQGWYGYTF
CDR3 DNA: TGTGCCAGCAGTGAAGCAAACCCCGGACAGGGTTGGTATGGCTACACCTTC
J gene: TRBJ1-2
V gene: TRBV2
D gene: TRBD1
clone size: -

CDR3 protein: CASKTTGLNTEAFF
CDR3 DNA: TGTGCCAGTAAGACGACAGGATTAAACACTGAAGCTTTCTTT
J gene: TRBJ1-1
V gene: TRBV19
D gene: -
clone size: -

CDR3 protein: CASSLGGGAVYGYTF
CDR3 DNA: TGCGCCAGCAGCTTGGGTGGAGGGGCGGTCTATGGCTACACCTTC
J gene: TRBJ1-2
V gene: TRBV5-1
D gene: -
clone size: -

CDR3 protein: CTSSLSHPRGAGAIDTQYF
CDR3 DNA: TGTACCAGCAGTTTATCGCACCCGAGGGGAGCGGGGGCGATAGATACGCAGTATTTT
J gene: TRBJ2-3
V gene: TRBV28
D gene: TRBD2
clone size: -

CDR3 protein: CASSLAVSGVGADTQYF
CDR3 DNA: TGTGCCAGCAGCTTAGCGGTTAGCGGGGTTGGGGCAGATACGCAGTATTTT
J gene: TRBJ2-3
V gene: TRBV7-6
D gene: TRBD2
clone size: -

CDR3 protein: CASSRDRRAANYGYTF
CDR3 DNA: TGTGCCAGCAGCCGGGACAGGCGCGCCGCTAACTATGGCTACACCTTC
J gene: TRBJ1-2
V gene: TRBV27
D gene: TRBD1
clone size: -

CDR3 protein: CASSVNTHVRSGANVLTF
CDR3 DNA: TGTGCCAGCAGTGTAAACACACATGTCCGCTCTGGGGCCAACGTCCTGACTTTC
J gene: TRBJ2-6
V gene: TRBV6-1
D gene: -
clone size: once

CDR3 protein: CASSQSRLTEAFF
CDR3 DNA: TGCGCCAGCAGCCAATCCCGTCTCACTGAAGCTTTCTTT
J gene: TRBJ1-1
V gene: TRBV4-1
D gene: -
clone size: -

CDR3 protein: CASSESPSEIGELFF
CDR3 DNA: TGCGCCAGCAGTGAGTCCCCCTCGGAGATCGGGGAGCTGTTTTTT
J gene: TRBJ2-2
V gene: TRBV10-1
D gene: -
clone size: -

CDR3 protein: CASSLTTGIGEKLFF
CDR3 DNA: TGTGCCAGCAGTCTTACGACAGGGATTGGTGAAAAACTGTTTTTT
J gene: TRBJ1-4
V gene: TRBV27
D gene: TRBD1
clone size: once

CDR3 protein: CSASWQGGHEQYF
CDR3 DNA: TGCAGTGCTAGTTGGCAGGGCGGCCACGAGCAGTACTTC
J gene: TRBJ2-7
V gene: TRBV20-1
D gene: -
clone size: -

CDR3 protein: CSGGRGDTEAFF
CDR3 DNA: TGCAGCGGGGGTAGGGGTGACACTGAAGCTTTCTTT
J gene: TRBJ1-1
V gene: TRBV29-1
D gene: -
clone size: -

CDR3 protein: CASSLSTEAFF
CDR3 DNA: TGTGCCAGCAGCTTGAGCACTGAAGCTTTCTTT
J gene: TRBJ1-1
V gene: TRBV13
D gene: -
clone size: -

CDR3 protein: CASTGMEKLFF
CDR3 DNA: TGTGCCAGTACGGGGATGGAAAAACTGTTTTTT
J gene: TRBJ1-4
V gene: TRBV19
D gene: -
clone size: -

CDR3 protein: CASGKTGLSSGNTIYF
CDR3 DNA: TGTGCCAGCGGAAAGACAGGGTTGAGCTCTGGAAACACCATATATTTT
J gene: TRBJ1-3
V gene: TRBV21-1
D gene: -
clone size: -

CDR3 protein: CASSELAGGNNEQFF
CDR3 DNA: TGTGCCAGCAGTGAGCTAGCGGGGGGGAACAATGAGCAGTTCTTC
J gene: TRBJ2-1
V gene: TRBV6-1
D gene: TRBD2
clone size: -

CDR3 protein: CASSPGTPTSSYGYTF
CDR3 DNA: TGTGCCAGTAGTCCTGGGACACCGACCTCCTCCTATGGCTACACCTTC
J gene: TRBJ1-2
V gene: TRBV19
D gene: -
clone size: -

CDR3 protein: CASSLVGASNEQFF
CDR3 DNA: TGTGCCAGCAGCTTAGTAGGGGCGAGCAATGAGCAGTTCTTC
J gene: TRBJ2-1
V gene: TRBV7-8
D gene: -
clone size: -

CDR3 protein: CASSWGTGAAGNTIYF
CDR3 DNA: TGCGCCAGCAGCTGGGGGACAGGGGCAGCTGGAAACACCATATATTTT
J gene: TRBJ1-3
V gene: TRBV5-1
D gene: TRBD1
clone size: -

CDR3 protein: CSASRGQGGYGYTF
CDR3 DNA: TGCAGCGCTTCGAGAGGCCAGGGTGGCTATGGCTACACCTTC
J gene: TRBJ1-2
V gene: TRBV29-1
D gene: -
clone size: -

CDR3 protein: CASGLGGVKNTIYF
CDR3 DNA: TGTGCTAGTGGTTTAGGAGGGGTCAAAAACACCATATATTTT
J gene: TRBJ1-3
V gene: TRBV12-5
D gene: -
clone size: -

CDR3 protein: CASSWGPGKNEQYF
CDR3 DNA: TGCGCCAGCAGCTGGGGTCCAGGGAAAAACGAGCAGTACTTC
J gene: TRBJ2-7
V gene: TRBV5-1
D gene: -
clone size: few

CDR3 protein: CASSFGQGITGELFF
CDR3 DNA: TGTGCCAGCAGCTTTGGACAGGGCATTACCGGGGAGCTGTTTTTT
J gene: TRBJ2-2
V gene: TRBV11-3
D gene: TRBD1
clone size: -

CDR3 protein: CASSLTSAGGVTEAFF
CDR3 DNA: TGTGCCAGCAGCCTAACATCCGCAGGGGGCGTCACTGAAGCTTTCTTT
J gene: TRBJ1-1
V gene: TRBV28
D gene: TRBD1
clone size: -

CDR3 protein: CASSLVVGYTF
CDR3 DNA: TGTGCCAGCAGCTTAGTAGTAGGCTACACCTTC
J gene: TRBJ1-2
V gene: TRBV7-9
D gene: -
clone size: -

CDR3 protein: CASSPWTVGARGRASNQPQHF
CDR3 DNA: TGTGCCAGCTCACCTTGGACAGTCGGGGCCAGGGGAAGGGCCAGCAATCAGCCCCAGCATTTT
J gene: TRBJ1-5
V gene: TRBV18
D gene: -
clone size: -

CDR3 protein: CASSPPGQSYSNQPQHF
CDR3 DNA: TGTGCCAGCAGTCCCCCGGGACAGTCTTATAGCAATCAGCCCCAGCATTTT
J gene: TRBJ1-5
V gene: TRBV28
D gene: TRBD1
clone size: -

CDR3 protein: CASKGANEKLFF
CDR3 DNA: TGTGCCAGCAAGGGGGCTAATGAAAAACTGTTTTTT
J gene: TRBJ1-4
V gene: TRBV27
D gene: -
clone size: -

CDR3 protein: CASSPDRVYGYTF
CDR3 DNA: TGTGCCAGCAGTCCCGACAGGGTATATGGCTACACCTTC
J gene: TRBJ1-2
V gene: TRBV6-2/TRBV6-3
D gene: TRBD1
clone size: -

CDR3 protein: CASSRQGAEAFF
CDR3 DNA: TGTGCCAGCAGTAGACAGGGCGCTGAAGCTTTCTTT
J gene: TRBJ1-1
V gene: TRBV6-5
D gene: TRBD1
clone size: -

CDR3 protein: CASSQSARAIEYEQYF
CDR3 DNA: TGCGCCAGCAGTCAATCGGCCAGGGCCATCGAGTACGAGCAGTACTTC
J gene: TRBJ2-7
V gene: TRBV23-1
D gene: -
clone size: -

CDR3 protein: CASSFAGKDEQYF
CDR3 DNA: TGCGCCAGCAGCTTTGCAGGGAAGGACGAGCAGTACTTC
J gene: TRBJ2-7
V gene: TRBV5-1
D gene: -
clone size: -

CDR3 protein: CASSTTGTASTDTQYF
CDR3 DNA: TGTGCCAGCAGCACCACCGGGACAGCTAGCACAGATACGCAGTATTTT
J gene: TRBJ2-3
V gene: TRBV9
D gene: TRBD1
clone size: -

CDR3 protein: CASYLDNTGELFF
CDR3 DNA: TGTGCCAGTTATCTAGACAACACCGGGGAGCTGTTTTTT
J gene: TRBJ2-2
V gene: TRBV19
D gene: -
clone size: -

CDR3 protein: CASSSPGRGNTEAFF
CDR3 DNA: TGTGCCAGCAGCTCCCCCGGCCGGGGGAACACTGAAGCTTTCTTT
J gene: TRBJ1-1
V gene: TRBV7-9
D gene: -
clone size: -